Given below is one T cell receptor (beta chain) in context. This specimen belongs to a study of blood T cell repertoires in COVID-19. Study-wide background: The samples span acute and convalescent COVID-19 from the United States, Italy and Spain.

Seattle patient enrollment occurred during active infection, with longitudinal follow-up thereafter. Generated by immunoSEQ multiplex PCR, the TCRdb table keeps only in-frame clones and is missing some. Among 300,000 to 400,000 clones listed, almost 90% were seen once. V trimming: 6 bases; J trimming: 4 bases; junction bases outside the gene matches: 8. Germline CDR1 and CDR2: ENHRY and SYGVKD. This CDR3 contains 14 residues. This chain links TRBV10-3 with TRBJ1-1; 7 bases match TRBD1. The sequence came from an older woman with COVID-19, enrolled during active disease. What was sequenced was peripheral blood. Here the CDR3 reads CAISPQGDATEAFF. DNA for the CDR3: TGTGCCATCAGCCCGCAGGGGGACGCCACTGAAGCTTTCTTT.